This T cell receptor (beta chain) was retrieved from a study of T cells in Graves' hyperthyroidism and ophthalmopathy. This clonotype was recorded only once. RNA transcripts provided the source from which TCR beta CDR3 regions were amplified. Researchers ran a first-round RT-PCR on the TCR CDR3 using the HTBI primer set. TCRdb processed the multiplex PCR reads anew with MiXCR; each CDR3 protein has one entry. The sample lists over 45,000 distinct CDR3 sequences, less than 60% occurring once. This TCR derives from a woman in her fifties or sixties with Graves' ophthalmopathy. Sequencing was done on a sample of blood.

The CDR3 DNA is TGTGCCAGCAGTGACAGCGGGAGGAGAATAGATACGCAGTATTTT. Amino acids: CASSDSGRRIDTQYF. V usage is TRBV2 and J usage is TRBJ2-3; 9 nucleotides match TRBD2. The trim removed 3 bases at V and 5 bases at J, leaving 6 bases unmatched. In germline, CDR1 is SNHLY, CDR2 FYNNEI. This CDR3 is 15 amino acids long. Looking up the rest from reference TRBV2 and TRBJ2-3 gives the full variable domain: EPEVTQTPSHQVTQMGQEVILRCVPISNHLYFYWYRQILGQKVEFLVSFYNNEISEKSEIFDDQFSVERPDGSNFTLKIRSTKLEDSAMYFCASSDSGRRIDTQYFGPGTRLTVL.